This T cell receptor beta chain was captured in a study of cytomegalovirus exposure and HLA in healthy donors. This clone was seen once. No antigen is known for it. 13 Jbeta primers and 60 Vbeta primers were used for the PCR. The repertoire was sequenced with immunoSEQ multiplex PCR; TCRdb's copy has only in-frame clones and lacks some. The table has 190,000 or so clones, about 79% seen once. This CDR3 has 12 amino acids. CDR1 is LGHNT and CDR2 is FRNRAP in the germline V gene. V lost 3 bases and J 5 bases, leaving 7 bases between the germline ends. Study-level findings and limits: In terms of immune exposure information, only CMV serostatus was available.

The J gene is TRBJ1-2, the V gene TRBV12-5; tentatively, D is TRBD1 (6 bases). The clonotype was recovered from a boy between 2 and 10 years old in good health and CMV-seronegative. Input material: PBMCs. CDR3 sequence: CASGLQGYGYTF. The DNA for the CDR3 is TGTGCTAGTGGTTTACAGGGTTATGGCTACACCTTC.